This T cell receptor (beta chain) originates from a study of blood T cell dynamics during melanoma immunotherapy. This clone turned up a few times. CDR3 length equals 11 residues. CDR1 and CDR2 from the germline V gene are MNHNY and SVGAGI (reference sequence). Trimming took 8 bases from V and 4 from J, leaving 8 bases between them. Data came from immunoSEQ multiplex PCR; TCRdb stores just in-frame clones and leaves some out. The top ten hold 2.3% of the sample, which has 8,500 or so clones, 85% to 90% seen once. Time point defined: week 3, after first cycle of checkpoint inhibitor. Blood was drawn before treatment and at week 3 after checkpoint blockade.

This sequence originates from a human donor with melanoma. The specimen comprised blood, sampled from a patient treated with checkpoint blockade. The chain couples TRBV6-6 to TRBJ1-2, with D possibly matching TRBD1 (6 bases). This chain's CDR3 is CASVDSYGYTF. The CDR3 bases are TGTGCCAGCGTGGACAGCTATGGCTACACCTTC.